This T cell receptor beta chain is drawn from a study of cytomegalovirus exposure and HLA in healthy donors. Overall study: There were about 85 million unique TCRs (from HLA-typed donors) in an early data release. Study-level points and caveats: In a later analysis, an Asian-associated ancestry cluster reportedly showed fewer N-insertions than the approximately 660-donor mean.

The PCR contained 60 Vbeta and 13 Jbeta primers. Only in-frame clones appear in the TCRdb table, and some are missing; sequencing was by immunoSEQ multiplex PCR. The sample holds just over 80,000 clones, around 79% seen once. In regard to this clone: Its specificity is unknown.

At collection, donors were nominally healthy, but unrecorded immune exposures were probable. The TCR sequence derives from a man aged 18 to 29 in good health and CMV-seropositive. The sequencing input was PBMCs.

As DNA, the CDR3 is TGTGCCAGCAGATACCGGGGACATTACACTGAAGCTTTCTTT. Amino acids: CASRYRGHYTEAFF. The chain employs TRBV21-1 and TRBJ1-1; TRBD1, the D gene given by the table, was not confirmed from the DNA. TRBV21-1 is listed as a pseudogene. The CDR3 extends over 14 amino acids.